These 2 T cell receptor beta chains share one sample of origin, sequenced in a study of OX40 agonist ivuxolimab in advanced cancers. TCRdb's copy holds only in-frame clones and misses some; the assay was immunoSEQ multiplex PCR. The sample records around 56,000 clones, around 75% being singletons. This material consisted of CD4+ or CD8+ T cells sorted from blood, taken in a trial of the OX40 agonist ivuxolimab. All receptors derive from an adult with an advanced solid tumor such as melanoma, head and neck, liver or kidney cancer.

The chain has TRBV6-5 and TRBJ2-2; maybe TRBD1 (5 bases). Germline CDR1 and CDR2: MNHEY and SVGAGI. The ends were cut back, 2 bases at V and 6 bases at J, with 10 bases in the middle. CDR3 length: 14 residues. CDR3 in amino acids: CASSYKGYAGELFF. The CDR3 DNA is TGTGCCAGCAGTTACAAGGGGTACGCCGGGGAGCTGTTTTTT.

The genes are TRBV4-2 and TRBJ2-3; D not certain. The germline gives CDR1 LGHNA, CDR2 YNFKEQ. V shed 1 base and J shed 2 bases, with 13 bases lying between them. CDR3 size: 16 residues. The CDR3 here is CASSQGTSTATDTQYF. CDR3 DNA: TGTGCCAGCAGCCAAGGGACCAGTACGGCCACAGATACGCAGTATTTT.